These 23 T cell receptor beta chains originate from one sample sequenced in a study of blood T cell repertoires in COVID-19 (TCRdb year 2020). To prepare the library, the immunoSEQ multiplex PCR assay was applied. Imported from immuneACCESS, the table was reduced by TCRdb to in-frame sequences with V and J called. These copies leave out some clones; in studies compared against another copy, an unresolved V gene accounts for under half, and the cause of the remainder is not known. The sample table contains approximately 330,000 clones; only one count was recorded for around 90% of them. Jointly, the top ten make up just over 9.5% of the sample. The sequenced sample consisted of peripheral blood. Receptors were obtained from a man aged 25 to 45 with COVID-19, enrolled during active disease.

V and J are TRBV7-2 and TRBJ2-7, with 8 bases lining up with TRBD2. J gave up 2 bases and V 5 bases, and 2 bases lay outside the gene matches. In germline, CDR1 is SGHTA, CDR2 FQGNSA. CDR3 size: 13 residues. CDR3 coding DNA: TGTGCCAGCAGCCGGGGGGGTGCCTACGAGCAGTACTTC. Translation gives CASSRGGAYEQYF.

The rearrangement joins TRBV18 to TRBJ2-7, with 9 bases that match TRBD1. CDR1 is KGHSH, CDR2 LQKENI, per germline. Trimming at V came to 8 bases and at J to 3 bases, leaving 8 bases not matched to a gene. This CDR3 is built from 14 residues. CDR3 sequence: CASTQGQGGYEQYF. Written as DNA, the CDR3 is TGTGCCAGCACCCAGGGACAGGGTGGCTACGAGCAGTACTTC.

The chain links TRBV6-1 to TRBJ1-1; D is perhaps TRBD1 (5 bases). Trimming removed 3 bases at V and 3 bases at J, with 8 bases between. This CDR3 is built from 13 residues. Germline loops: CDR1 MNHNS, CDR2 SASEGT. DNA for the CDR3: TGTGCCAGCAGTGAGGCAGGGCACACTGAAGCTTTCTTT. It translates to CASSEAGHTEAFF.

The V call is TRBV7-6, the J call TRBJ1-2; D unresolved. CDR3 size: 16 residues. The germline V and J ends were trimmed by 3 bases and 8 bases, with 22 bases remaining between them. CDR1 and CDR2 from the germline V gene are SGHVS and FNYEAQ. The CDR3 sequence: CASSFYPSDPGGGYTF. DNA for the CDR3: TGTGCCAGCAGCTTTTACCCCTCAGACCCAGGAGGAGGCTACACCTTC. Full variable domain (rest looked up from reference TRBV7-6 and TRBJ1-2): GAGVSQSPRYKVTKRGQDVALRCDPISGHVSLYWYRQALGQGPEFLTYFNYEAQQDKSGLPNDRFSAERPEGSISTLTIQRTEQRDSAMYRCASSFYPSDPGGGYTFGSGTRLTVV.

This clone was observed a single time. The chain combines TRBV7-3 with TRBJ2-3; no clear D. V was cut by 2 bases and J by 0 bases, with 3 bases left in between. This CDR3 spans 13 amino acids. Germline lookup yields CDR1 SGHTA and CDR2 FQGTGA. The CDR3, as DNA: TGTGCCAGCAGCTTATCTAGCACAGATACGCAGTATTTT. It is translated as CASSLSSTDTQYF.

This clone was found a few times. The gene calls are TRBV9 and TRBJ2-5; 10 bases line up with TRBD1. V was pared by 2 bases and J by 7 bases, with 14 bases of the junction left unmatched. This CDR3 spans 17 amino acids. Germline CDR1 and CDR2: SGDLS and YYNGEE. The CDR3 region is CASSVGGQGGDLGTQYF. Written as DNA, the CDR3 is TGTGCCAGCAGCGTGGGAGGACAGGGGGGAGACTTGGGGACCCAGTACTTC.

The sample holds a few counts of this clone. A much more abundant neighbour one base away suggests this may be a read error. V usage is TRBV3-1 (or the pseudogene TRBV3-2) and J usage is TRBJ2-6; TRBD1 agrees at 7 bases. This CDR3 has 16 residues. V lost 0 bases to trimming and J lost 2 bases; unmatched junction nucleotides: 1. Germline CDR1 is LGHDT and CDR2 is YNNKEL (reference sequence). In nucleotides, the CDR3 is TGTGCCAGCAGCCAAGACCAGGGGGCTGGGGCCAACGTCCTGACTTTC. This gives the protein CASSQDQGAGANVLTF.

The genes are TRBV4-3 and TRBJ2-5; weak D call: TRBD1 (6 bases). The V and J ends lost 0 bases and 5 bases respectively, with 16 bases between them. CDR1 and CDR2 from the germline V gene are LGHNA and YSLEER. The CDR3 length is 16 residues. Here the CDR3 reads CASSQDYTLRGETQYF. The CDR3 nucleotides read TGCGCCAGCAGCCAAGATTATACCCTTAGGGGGGAGACCCAGTACTTC.

The chain couples TRBV3-1 (or the pseudogene TRBV3-2) to TRBJ2-6; D unclear. Trimming took off 6 bases at V and 3 bases at J, with 12 bases between the two ends. The germline CDR1 and CDR2 sequences are LGHDT and YNNKEL (reference sequence). This CDR3 is built from 15 residues. This CDR3 reads CASRSTGDGANVLTF. CDR3 nucleotide sequence: TGTGCCAGCAGATCTACGGGTGATGGGGCCAACGTCCTGACTTTC.

The CDR3 DNA sequence: TGTGCCAGCAGAAAACAGAGAGTTGAAAAACTGTTTTTT. The encoded protein is CASRKQRVEKLFF. The rearrangement uses TRBV12-3 or TRBV12-4 and TRBJ1-4; no clear D gene. V gave up 6 bases and J gave up 7 bases, with 12 bases separating them. There are 13 residues in the CDR3.

The gene calls are TRBV11-2 and TRBJ2-1, with D perhaps TRBD2 (6 bases). The CDR3 consists of 13 residues. V lost 6 bases and J 5 bases, leaving 11 bases between the germline ends. Germline V gene lookup returns CDR1 SGHAT and CDR2 FQNNGV. The CDR3 spells CASRIAENNEQFF. CDR3 bases: TGTGCCAGCAGGATAGCGGAAAACAATGAGCAGTTCTTC.

The gene calls are TRBV19 and TRBJ2-7, with 7 bases aligning to TRBD2. The CDR3 is 13 residues long. Germline V CDR1 and CDR2: LNHDA, SQIVND (reference sequence). Losses at the gene ends were 5 bases for V and 6 bases for J; bases not matched to a gene: 7. Here the CDR3 reads CASSSRGRSEQYF. CDR3 coding DNA: TGTGCCAGTAGTTCTCGCGGGAGAAGCGAGCAGTACTTC.

The rearrangement uses TRBV2 and TRBJ1-1; 7 bases are a match to TRBD1. The CDR3 length is 15 residues. Germline V gene sequence: CDR1 SNHLY, CDR2 FYNNEI. Unmatched junction bases numbered 6, after V lost 4 bases and J lost 1 base. CDR3 amino acids: CASSVQGMGNTEAFF. The CDR3 coding sequence is TGTGCCAGCAGTGTACAGGGGATGGGGAACACTGAAGCTTTCTTT.

The rearrangement uses TRBV28 and TRBJ1-1, with D unresolved. Germline-derived CDR1 and CDR2 are MDHEN and SYDVKM. The length of the CDR3 is 15 residues. The germline V and J ends were trimmed by 1 base and 1 base, with 10 bases remaining between them. CDR3 in amino acids: CASSLLNRENTEAFF. For the CDR3, the DNA is TGTGCCAGCAGTTTATTGAACAGAGAGAACACTGAAGCTTTCTTT.

This chain connects TRBV6-1 to TRBJ1-1; D not resolved. CDR1 MNHNS and CDR2 SASEGT come from the germline V gene. V lost 1 base and J lost 5, with 14 bases in between. The CDR3 totals 15 residues. In nucleotides, the CDR3 is TGTGCCAGCAGTGAAGTTCTCGGAGGAAGGACTGAAGCTTTCTTT. Amino acid sequence: CASSEVLGGRTEAFF.

V and J are TRBV9 and TRBJ2-7; D is ambiguous. Germline loops: CDR1 SGDLS, CDR2 YYNGEE. V was cut by 3 bases and J by 3 bases, with 7 bases left in between. The CDR3 extends over 12 amino acids. The CDR3 spells CASSANNYEQYF. CDR3 nucleotide sequence: TGTGCCAGCAGCGCGAACAACTACGAGCAGTACTTC.

The rearrangement links TRBV19 to TRBJ1-5; D might be TRBD1 (5 bases). V lost 5 bases to trimming and J lost 0 bases, with 20 bases between them. This CDR3 is built from 18 residues. The germline V gene encodes CDR1 LNHDA and CDR2 SQIVND (reference sequence). Written as DNA, the CDR3 is TGTGCCAGTAGTGCGGAAAACCAAAGGGGATATAGCAATCAGCCCCAGCATTTT. Residues: CASSAENQRGYSNQPQHF.

The J gene is TRBJ1-4, the V gene TRBV18, with 8 nucleotides matching TRBD1. V gave up 3 bases and J gave up 8 bases; unmatched junction bases: 8. The CDR3 consists of 15 residues. Germline V gene sequence: CDR1 KGHSH, CDR2 LQKENI. In DNA form, the CDR3 reads TGTGCCAGCTCACCCCGGACAGGGTCGATCGAAAAACTGTTTTTT. Translating it yields CASSPRTGSIEKLFF.

This chain joins TRBV7-3 and TRBJ2-7; 9 positions agree with TRBD2. CDR3 length: 15 amino acids. Germline V CDR1 and CDR2: SGHTA, FQGTGA. Trimming at V came to 6 bases and at J to 5 bases, leaving 11 bases not matched to a gene. The CDR3 DNA is TGTGCCAGCAGTTCCCTTAGCGGGAGTTCCCACGAGCAGTACTTC. Its translation: CASSSLSGSSHEQYF.

The rearrangement links TRBV11-3 to TRBJ2-2, with D tentatively TRBD1 (6 bases). The V gene lost 2 bases and the J gene lost 3 bases, with 10 bases spanning the gap. CDR3 size: 15 residues. CDR1 is SGHNT and CDR2 is YENEEA in the germline V gene. The CDR3 is CASSLTDRHTGELFF. In nucleotides, the CDR3 is TGTGCCAGCAGCTTAACGGACAGACACACCGGGGAGCTGTTTTTT.

V gene TRBV10-3 combines with J gene TRBJ1-1; D is perhaps TRBD1 (6 bases). CDR3 length: 14 amino acids. Trimming shortened V by 2 bases and J by 0 bases, and 7 bases separated the two germline ends. The germline V gene encodes CDR1 ENHRY and CDR2 SYGVKD. As DNA, the CDR3 is TGTGCCATCAGTGAGCACAGGGTGAACACTGAAGCTTTCTTT. Amino acid sequence: CAISEHRVNTEAFF.

V and J are TRBV3-1 (or the pseudogene TRBV3-2) and TRBJ2-1; maybe TRBD2 (6 bases). Germline loops: CDR1 LGHDT, CDR2 YNNKEL (reference sequence). The CDR3 contains 14 residues. V lost 5 bases and J 5 bases, leaving 13 bases between the germline ends. CDR3 bases: TGTGCCAGCAGCGCGGGAACCGTTCACAATGAGCAGTTCTTC. The encoded protein is CASSAGTVHNEQFF.

This chain connects TRBV7-8 to TRBJ2-1; possible D gene TRBD1, 5 bases. Germline-derived CDR1 and CDR2 are SGHVS and FQNEAQ. Deletions cut 2 bases from V and 4 bases from J, with 12 bases between. The CDR3 has 15 residues. The CDR3 protein is CASSLITGPYNEQFF. The CDR3 DNA sequence: TGTGCCAGCAGCTTAATAACAGGACCTTACAATGAGCAGTTCTTC.